Following are 15 T cell receptor beta chains from one sample sequenced in a study of T cells after yellow fever vaccination. Via MiXCR, TCRdb re-called the 5' RACE reads, giving one row per CDR3 protein. The sample has tens of thousands of distinct CDR3 sequences, around 3.3% seen once. The sequencing used PBMCs, either bulk or a sorted T-cell subset (CD4+, CD8+, memory, or dextramer-sorted; not recorded which), collected 35 to 50 days after the first yellow fever vaccination. The receptors were sampled from a man in his late teens or twenties who received the YFV17D yellow fever vaccine.

At least ten counts were recorded for this clonotype. The J gene is TRBJ2-5, the V gene TRBV5-1, with a possible D match to TRBD2 (7 bases). Between the trimmed V and J ends, which lost 6 bases and 5 bases, there was a span of 20 bases. This CDR3 comprises 15 residues. The germline gives CDR1 SGHRS, CDR2 YFSETQ. The CDR3 DNA reads as TGCGCCAGCAACCCTGGGAGGGGGGGGGCCGAGACCCAGTACTTC. Amino acids: CASNPGRGGAETQYF.

This clonotype is medium-sized (0.01 to 0.1%). V gene TRBV14 combines with J gene TRBJ2-1; D ambiguous. CDR1 and CDR2 from the germline V gene are SGHDN and FVKESK. Trimming left V 0 bases short and J 4 bases short, with 16 bases between. The CDR3 is made up of 17 amino acids. CDR3 amino acids: CASSQEFPRRGYNEQFF. For the CDR3, the DNA is TGTGCCAGCAGCCAAGAATTCCCGCGGCGAGGTTACAATGAGCAGTTCTTC.

This clonotype was found many times. The rearrangement uses TRBV7-2 and TRBJ2-2, with D tentatively TRBD2 (5 bases). V lost 3 bases, J lost 5 bases, and 13 bases lay in between. The CDR3 contains 15 residues. Germline V gene data show CDR1 as SGHTA and CDR2 as FQGNSA. DNA for the CDR3: TGTGCCAGCAGCTTCAGGAGGACGGGAACCGGGGAGCTGTTTTTT. As protein: CASSFRRTGTGELFF.

This clonotype was observed at least ten times. The chain employs TRBV18 and TRBJ1-3; D is unresolved. The CDR3 covers 15 residues. V gave up 3 bases and J gave up 0 bases, with 9 bases separating them. Germline V lookup: CDR1 KGHSH, CDR2 LQKENI. Here the CDR3 DNA reads TGTGCCAGCTCACCGAGCTCCCACTCTGGAAACACCATATATTTT. Residues: CASSPSSHSGNTIYF.

There are many counts of this clonotype. This chain joins TRBV12-3 or TRBV12-4 and TRBJ2-5; 8 positions agree with TRBD1. The CDR3 covers 14 residues. With 2 bases clipped from V and 4 bases from J, the junction kept 3 bases outside the gene matches. The CDR3 region is CASSLSTGGETQYF. The CDR3 nucleotides are TGTGCCAGCAGTTTAAGTACAGGGGGAGAGACCCAGTACTTC.

There are many counts of this clonotype. The chain is built from TRBV7-9 and TRBJ2-7; 7 bases match TRBD1. The CDR3 has 12 amino acids. Trimming took 5 bases from V and 6 from J; bases not matched to a gene: 4. CDR1 is SEHNR, CDR2 FQNEAQ, per germline (reference sequence). This CDR3 is CASSTTGSEQYF. The CDR3 nucleotides read TGTGCCAGCAGCACGACAGGGAGCGAGCAGTACTTC.

This clonotype was seen ten or more times. The V and J genes are TRBV7-2 and TRBJ2-4; D possibly uses TRBD1 or TRBD2 (5 bases each). Looked up from germline, CDR1 is SGHTA and CDR2 is FQGNSA. Trimming stripped 0 bases from V and 9 bases from J, with 12 bases between. The CDR3 has 14 amino acids. The CDR3 sequence: CASSLAGDGRIQYF. As DNA, the CDR3 is TGTGCCAGCAGCTTAGCGGGGGACGGACGCATTCAGTACTTC.

The table lists this clonotype with many counts. The chain has TRBV5-1 and TRBJ2-5; D might be TRBD1 (6 bases). The CDR3 is 13 residues long. Looked up from germline, CDR1 is SGHRS and CDR2 is YFSETQ. The V gene lost 9 bases and the J gene lost 4 bases, with 16 bases spanning the gap. The CDR3 DNA reads as TGCGCCACCTCTGCACAGGGATCAGAGACCCAGTACTTC. It translates to CATSAQGSETQYF.

This clonotype was detected ten times or more. The chain joins TRBV3-1 to TRBJ2-7; D gene unclear. V was trimmed by 1 base and J by 1 base, leaving 8 bases between them. The V gene's germline CDR1 is LGHDT and CDR2 YNNKEL (reference sequence). The CDR3 has 14 residues. CDR3 protein: CASSQGVTSYEQYF. The CDR3 region has the DNA TGTGCCAGCAGCCAAGGAGTAACGTCCTACGAGCAGTACTTC.

In this sample, this clonotype turned up many times. The V gene is TRBV29-1, the J gene TRBJ1-1; tentatively, D is TRBD1 (6 bases). The CDR3 is 14 amino acids. Germline lookup yields CDR1 SQVTM and CDR2 ANQGSEA. V was shortened by 4 bases and J by 0 bases, with 12 bases between the two germline ends. CDR3 DNA sequence: TGCAGCGTTGTAAGAGGGGGGGTGAACACTGAAGCTTTCTTT. Translating gives CSVVRGGVNTEAFF.

This clonotype was seen repeatedly, ten times or more. The rearrangement joins TRBV5-5 to TRBJ1-2; D gene unclear. The CDR3 covers 15 residues. Germline CDR1 is SGHKS and CDR2 is YYEKEE (reference sequence). Deletions cut 3 bases from V and 4 bases from J, with 16 bases between. The CDR3 here is CASSSGLPGFYGYTF. The CDR3 DNA is TGTGCCAGCAGCTCAGGTCTTCCCGGATTCTATGGCTACACCTTC. The full variable domain, in which reference TRBV5-5 and TRBJ1-2 provide the parts outside the CDR3, is DAGVTQSPTHLIKTRGQQVTLRCSPISGHKSVSWYQQVLGQGPQFIFQYYEKEERGRGNFPDRFSARQFPNYSSELNVNALLLGDSALYLCASSSGLPGFYGYTFGSGTRLTVV.

About this clonotype itself: This may arise from a read error, as a much more abundant clone is one base away. The chain couples TRBV7-2 to TRBJ1-2; D remains ambiguous. This CDR3 comprises 13 residues. The germline V gene encodes CDR1 SGHTA and CDR2 FQGNSA. CDR3 sequence reads: CASSLMTKYGYTF. The CDR3 DNA reads as TGTGCCAGCAGCTTAATGACTAAGTATGGCTACACCTTC.

This clonotype was picked up many times. This sequence joins TRBV20-1 and TRBJ2-3, with TRBD2 matching over 9 bases. Germline assignment: CDR1 DFQATT and CDR2 SNEGSKA (reference sequence). V lost 6 bases to trimming and J lost 0 bases; unmatched junction nucleotides: 7. This CDR3 spans 15 amino acids. CDR3: CSAPTTSGSTDTQYF. CDR3 coding DNA: TGCAGTGCCCCGACTACTAGCGGGAGCACAGATACGCAGTATTTT.

This clonotype was picked up many times. The J gene is TRBJ2-7, the V gene TRBV2; D is perhaps TRBD1 (5 bases). Germline lookup yields CDR1 SNHLY and CDR2 FYNNEI. Trimming took 3 bases from V and 4 from J, leaving 19 bases between them. CDR3 length: 16 residues. The CDR3 sequence is CASSEGLNNFVYEQYV. The CDR3 DNA follows: TGTGCCAGCAGTGAGGGGCTGAATAACTTCGTTTACGAGCAGTACGTC.

This clonotype was seen at least ten times. The chain has TRBV7-2 and TRBJ2-1, with D maybe TRBD2 (6 bases). V was cut by 1 base and J by 5 bases, with 12 bases left in between. Germline assignment: CDR1 SGHTA and CDR2 FQGNSA. The CDR3 is 15 residues long. CDR3 in DNA: TGTGCCAGCAGCTTAGTGGGGGGTTCGGACAATGAGCAGTTCTTC. Its translation: CASSLVGGSDNEQFF. Variable domain in full (rest from reference TRBV7-2 and TRBJ2-1): GAGVSQSPSNKVTEKGKDVELRCDPISGHTALYWYRQSLGQGLEFLIYFQGNSAPDKSGLPSDRFSAERTGGSVSTLTIQRTQQEDSAVYLCASSLVGGSDNEQFFGPGTRLTVL.